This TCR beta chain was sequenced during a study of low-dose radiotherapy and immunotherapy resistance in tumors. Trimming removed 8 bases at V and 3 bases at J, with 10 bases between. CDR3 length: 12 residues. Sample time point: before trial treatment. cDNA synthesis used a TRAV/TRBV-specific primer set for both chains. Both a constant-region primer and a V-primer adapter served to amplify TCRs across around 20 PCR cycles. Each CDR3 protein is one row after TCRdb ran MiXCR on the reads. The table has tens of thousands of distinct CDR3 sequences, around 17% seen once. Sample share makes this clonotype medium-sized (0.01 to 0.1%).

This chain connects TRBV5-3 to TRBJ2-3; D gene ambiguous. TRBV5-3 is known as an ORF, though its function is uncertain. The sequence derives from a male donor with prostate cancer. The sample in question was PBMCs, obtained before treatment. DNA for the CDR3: TGTGCCAGCCGAGCGAGGACAGATACGCAGTATTTT. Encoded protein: CASRARTDTQYF.